This TCR beta chain was profiled in a study of T-cell reconstitution after alpha-beta-depleted transplantation in children. This clonotype appeared many times. The authors prepared the TCRbeta library with unique molecular identifiers. From the PCR reads, TCRdb called clonotypes with MiXCR, one entry per CDR3 protein. Among about 610,000 distinct CDR3 sequences listed, roughly a tenth were seen once. The V end was cut by 0 bases, the J end by 5 bases, with 10 bases between. The germline V gene has CDR1 LGHNA and CDR2 YSLEER. The CDR3 runs to 14 residues. This receptor was obtained from a human donor who donated a stem cell graft to a child with acute myeloid leukemia. This chain uses TRBV4-3 with TRBJ1-2; tentative D call: TRBD1 (5 bases). The material was PBMCs from the stem cell graft donor, obtained from the stem cell graft. The chain's CDR3 is CASSQDRDGYGYTF. CDR3 bases: TGCGCCAGCAGCCAAGATCGGGACGGTTATGGCTACACCTTC.